This paragraph covers one T cell receptor beta chain sequence. V lost 4 bases to trimming and J lost 9 bases; unmatched junction nucleotides: 9. Germline loops: CDR1 SGHAT, CDR2 FQNNGV. CDR3 length: 14 residues. These data are taken from a study of blood T cell repertoires in COVID-19. Whole-study context: The origin of the acute and convalescent COVID-19 samples was the United States, Italy and Spain.

Per the original methods: How many nucleated cells were present was estimated from reference gene primer amplification. The protocol was immunoSEQ multiplex PCR, while the TCRdb copy is restricted to in-frame clones and leaves out a portion. From that table come the V and J calls and clone size; the DNA was used to work out D and trimming. The sample consists of approximately 70,000 clones, roughly 90% of them appearing once. The specimen sequenced was peripheral blood. The V and J genes are TRBV11-2 and TRBJ2-1; 7 bases align to TRBD2. The receptor's source is a woman aged 55-69 years with acute or convalescent COVID-19. CDR3 sequence reads: CASSSPRGRGEQFF. CDR3 sequence (DNA): TGTGCCAGCAGCTCTCCACGCGGGAGAGGTGAGCAGTTCTTC. Filled out from reference TRBV11-2 and TRBJ2-1, the complete variable domain reads EAGVAQSPRYKIIEKRQSVAFWCNPISGHATLYWYQQILGQGPKLLIQFQNNGVVDDSQLPKDRFSAERLKGVDSTLKIQPAKLEDSAVYLCASSSPRGRGEQFFGPGTRLTVL.